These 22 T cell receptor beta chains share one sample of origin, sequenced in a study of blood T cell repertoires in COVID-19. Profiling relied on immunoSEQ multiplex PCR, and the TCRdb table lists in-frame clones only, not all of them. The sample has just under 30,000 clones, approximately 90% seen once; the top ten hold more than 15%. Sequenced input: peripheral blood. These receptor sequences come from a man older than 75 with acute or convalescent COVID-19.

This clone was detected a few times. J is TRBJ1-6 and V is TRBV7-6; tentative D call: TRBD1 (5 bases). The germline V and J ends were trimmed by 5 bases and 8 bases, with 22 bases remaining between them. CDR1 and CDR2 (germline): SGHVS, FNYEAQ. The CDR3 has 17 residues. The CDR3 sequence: CASSPSPSGYIDSPLHF. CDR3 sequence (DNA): TGTGCCAGCAGCCCGAGTCCATCAGGGTATATCGATTCACCCCTCCACTTT.

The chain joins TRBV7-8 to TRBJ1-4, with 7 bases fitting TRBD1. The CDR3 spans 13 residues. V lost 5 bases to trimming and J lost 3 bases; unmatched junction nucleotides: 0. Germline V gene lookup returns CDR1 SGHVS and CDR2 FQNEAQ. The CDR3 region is CASSGTANEKLFF. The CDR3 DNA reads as TGTGCCAGCAGCGGGACAGCTAATGAAAAACTGTTTTTT.

CDR3 loop: CASSAGLAEETQYF. The CDR3, as DNA: TGTGCCAGCAGCGCTGGGCTAGCGGAAGAGACCCAGTACTTC. The rearrangement uses TRBV7-9 and TRBJ2-5; 7 bases align to TRBD2. V was clipped by 5 bases and J by 3 bases; unmatched bases: 6. The germline V gene has CDR1 SEHNR and CDR2 FQNEAQ (reference sequence). The CDR3 extends over 14 amino acids.

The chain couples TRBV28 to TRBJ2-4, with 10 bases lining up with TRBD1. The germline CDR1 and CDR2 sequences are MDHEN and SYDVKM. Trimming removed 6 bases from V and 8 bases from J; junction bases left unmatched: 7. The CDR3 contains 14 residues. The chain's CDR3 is CASREGQGMDIQYF. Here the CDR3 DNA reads TGTGCCAGCAGGGAGGGACAGGGGATGGACATTCAGTACTTC. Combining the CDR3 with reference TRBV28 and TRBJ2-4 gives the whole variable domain DVKVTQSSRYLVKRTGEKVFLECVQDMDHENMFWYRQDPGLGLRLIYFSYDVKMKEKGDIPEGYSVSREKKERFSLILESASTNQTSMYLCASREGQGMDIQYFGAGTRLSVL.

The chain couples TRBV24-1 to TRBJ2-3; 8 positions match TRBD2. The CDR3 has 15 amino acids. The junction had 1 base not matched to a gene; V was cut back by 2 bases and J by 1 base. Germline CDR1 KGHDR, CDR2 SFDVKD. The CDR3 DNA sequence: TGTGCCACCAGTGATTGGCGGGGGGGCACAGATACGCAGTATTTT. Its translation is CATSDWRGGTDTQYF.

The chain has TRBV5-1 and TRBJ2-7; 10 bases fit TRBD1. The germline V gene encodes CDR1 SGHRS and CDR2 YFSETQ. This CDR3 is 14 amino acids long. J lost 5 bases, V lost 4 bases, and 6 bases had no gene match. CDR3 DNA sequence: TGCGCCAGCAGCCATGGGACAGGGGAGCACGAGCAGTACTTC. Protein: CASSHGTGEHEQYF.

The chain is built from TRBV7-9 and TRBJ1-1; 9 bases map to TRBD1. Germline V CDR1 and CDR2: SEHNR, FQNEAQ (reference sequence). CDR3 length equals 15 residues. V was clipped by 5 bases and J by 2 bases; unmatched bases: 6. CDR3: CASSMLGQGNTEAFF. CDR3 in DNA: TGTGCCAGCAGCATGCTGGGACAGGGAAACACTGAAGCTTTCTTT.

The CDR3 reads CASSIGSRRGLGEEQYF. In DNA, the CDR3 is TGTGCCAGTAGTATTGGGTCTCGGAGGGGGCTGGGGGAAGAGCAGTACTTC. V usage is TRBV19 and J usage is TRBJ2-7; D possibly corresponds to TRBD1 (7 bases). Germline values: CDR1 LNHDA, CDR2 SQIVND (reference sequence). V was pared by 3 bases and J by 7 bases, with 25 bases between. CDR3 length: 17 residues.

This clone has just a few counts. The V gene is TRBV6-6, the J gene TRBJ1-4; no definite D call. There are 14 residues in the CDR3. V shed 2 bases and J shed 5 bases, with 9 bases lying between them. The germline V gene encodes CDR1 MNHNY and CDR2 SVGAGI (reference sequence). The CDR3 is CASSYGRNNEKLFF. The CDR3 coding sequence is TGTGCCAGCAGTTACGGCAGGAACAATGAAAAACTGTTTTTT.

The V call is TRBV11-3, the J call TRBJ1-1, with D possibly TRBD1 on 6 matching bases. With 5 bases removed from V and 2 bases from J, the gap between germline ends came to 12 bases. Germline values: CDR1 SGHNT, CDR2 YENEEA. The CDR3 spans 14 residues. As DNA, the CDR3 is TGTGCCAGCAGCCCCGGGACAAAAAACACTGAAGCTTTCTTT. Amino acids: CASSPGTKNTEAFF.

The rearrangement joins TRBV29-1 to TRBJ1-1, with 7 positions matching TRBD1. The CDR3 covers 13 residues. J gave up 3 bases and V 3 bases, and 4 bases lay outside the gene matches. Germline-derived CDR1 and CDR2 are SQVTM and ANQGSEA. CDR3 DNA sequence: TGCAGCGTTGACGGGACAGTAGACACTGAAGCTTTCTTT. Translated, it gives CSVDGTVDTEAFF.

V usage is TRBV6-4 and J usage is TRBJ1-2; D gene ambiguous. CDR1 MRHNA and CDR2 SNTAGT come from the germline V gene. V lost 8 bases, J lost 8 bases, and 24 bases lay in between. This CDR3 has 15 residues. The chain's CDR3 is CASAPTIGIASGYTF. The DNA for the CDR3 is TGTGCCAGCGCCCCAACAATCGGGATCGCCTCCGGCTACACCTTC.

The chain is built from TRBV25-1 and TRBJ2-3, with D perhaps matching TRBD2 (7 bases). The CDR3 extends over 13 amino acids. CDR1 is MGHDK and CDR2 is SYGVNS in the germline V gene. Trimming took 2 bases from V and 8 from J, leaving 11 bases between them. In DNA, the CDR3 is TGTGCCAGCAGTGAAGGGGGGGCCGGTACGCAGTATTTT. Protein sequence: CASSEGGAGTQYF.

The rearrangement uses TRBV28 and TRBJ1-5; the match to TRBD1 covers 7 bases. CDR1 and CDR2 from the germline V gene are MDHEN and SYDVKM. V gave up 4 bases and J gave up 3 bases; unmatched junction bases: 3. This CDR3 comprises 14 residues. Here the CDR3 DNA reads TGTGCCAGCAGTTCAACAGGGGACAATCAGCCCCAGCATTTT. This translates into CASSSTGDNQPQHF.

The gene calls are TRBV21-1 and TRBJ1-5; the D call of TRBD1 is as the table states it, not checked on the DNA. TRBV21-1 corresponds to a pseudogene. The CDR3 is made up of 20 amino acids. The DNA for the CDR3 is TGTGCCAGCAGCAAAGCGAGAAAGGGGACACTCCTTAATAGCAATCAGCCCCAGCATTTT. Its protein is CASSKARKGTLLNSNQPQHF.

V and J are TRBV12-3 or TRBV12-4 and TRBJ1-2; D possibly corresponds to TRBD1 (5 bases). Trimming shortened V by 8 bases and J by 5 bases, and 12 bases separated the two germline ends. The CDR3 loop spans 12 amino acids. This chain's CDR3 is CASLQGRYGYTF. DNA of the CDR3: TGTGCCAGCTTGCAGGGCAGATATGGCTACACCTTC.

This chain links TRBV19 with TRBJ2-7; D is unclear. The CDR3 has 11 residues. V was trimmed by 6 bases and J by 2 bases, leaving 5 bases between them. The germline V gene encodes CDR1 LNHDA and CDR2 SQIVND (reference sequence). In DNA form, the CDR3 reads TGTGCCAGTAGATCGGCCTACGAGCAGTACTTC. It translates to CASRSAYEQYF. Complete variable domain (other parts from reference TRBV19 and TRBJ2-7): DGGITQSPKYLFRKEGQNVTLSCEQNLNHDAMYWYRQDPGQGLRLIYYSQIVNDFQKGDIAEGYSVSREKKESFPLTVTSAQKNPTAFYLCASRSAYEQYFGPGTRLTVT.

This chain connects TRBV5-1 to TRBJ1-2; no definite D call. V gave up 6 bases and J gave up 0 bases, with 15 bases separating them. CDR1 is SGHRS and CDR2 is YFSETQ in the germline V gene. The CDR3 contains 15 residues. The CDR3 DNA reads TGCGCCAGCAAATCTACAGTCGTTCCTAACTATGGCTACACCTTC. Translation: CASKSTVVPNYGYTF.

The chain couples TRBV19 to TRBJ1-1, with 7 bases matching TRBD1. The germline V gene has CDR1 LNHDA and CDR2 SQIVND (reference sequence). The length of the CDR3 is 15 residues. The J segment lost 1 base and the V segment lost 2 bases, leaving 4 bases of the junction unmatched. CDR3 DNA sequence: TGTGCCAGTAGTATACACAGGGGTAGGAACACTGAAGCTTTCTTT. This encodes CASSIHRGRNTEAFF.

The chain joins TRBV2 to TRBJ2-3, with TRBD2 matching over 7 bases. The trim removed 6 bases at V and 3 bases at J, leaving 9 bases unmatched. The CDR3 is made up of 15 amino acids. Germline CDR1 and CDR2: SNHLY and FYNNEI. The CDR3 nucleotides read TGTGCCAGCAGGGTGACTAGCCCCCGGACAGATACGCAGTATTTT. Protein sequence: CASRVTSPRTDTQYF.

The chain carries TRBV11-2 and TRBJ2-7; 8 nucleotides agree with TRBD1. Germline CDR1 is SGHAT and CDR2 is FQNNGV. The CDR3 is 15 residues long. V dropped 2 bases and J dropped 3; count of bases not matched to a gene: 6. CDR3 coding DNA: TGTGCCAGCAGCTTACAGGGGGCAGGCGTCTACGAGCAGTACTTC. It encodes CASSLQGAGVYEQYF.

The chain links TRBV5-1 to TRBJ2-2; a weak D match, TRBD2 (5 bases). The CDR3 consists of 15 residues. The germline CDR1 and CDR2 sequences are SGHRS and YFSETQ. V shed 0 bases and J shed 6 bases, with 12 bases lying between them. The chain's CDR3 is CASSLVSGSAGELFF. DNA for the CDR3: TGCGCCAGCAGCTTGGTATCGGGAAGCGCCGGGGAGCTGTTTTTT.